The text below deals with one T cell receptor (beta chain). The data are from a study of blood T cell repertoires in COVID-19. Study-wide background: Sources were T cells, B-cell-depleted T cells, or PBMCs; the material itself was cDNA or gDNA.

The germline gives CDR1 LGHNA, CDR2 YNFKEQ. The J segment lost 6 bases and the V segment lost 1 base, leaving 2 bases of the junction unmatched. The CDR3 is 14 residues long. Original processing notes: Amplification from reference gene primers served as the basis for estimated nucleated cell counts. Assay: immunoSEQ multiplex PCR; the TCRdb copy retains only in-frame clones and omits some. Clone size and the V and J calls come from that table; the DNA yielded D and trimming. The data contain around 150,000 clones, more than 60% of them seen just once; the ten biggest clones take up around 3%. V gene TRBV4-2 combines with J gene TRBJ1-4, with 7 bases identical to TRBD1. This clonotype was obtained from a man aged 70 or older with acute or convalescent COVID-19. Sequences were obtained from peripheral blood. CDR3 amino acids: CASSQATGDEKLFF. CDR3 sequence (DNA): TGTGCCAGCAGCCAAGCTACAGGGGATGAAAAACTGTTTTTT.